The source of this T cell receptor beta chain is a study of spatial heterogeneity in lung cancer. About the research overall: Patients with untreated early-stage non-small cell lung cancer, numbering 72, were the donors.

Every individual TCR cDNA molecule carried its own unique molecular identifier, which allowed correction of PCR and sequencing errors. MiXCR was run by TCRdb on the 5' RACE reads, yielding one entry per CDR3 protein. Of 45,000 to 50,000 distinct CDR3 sequences in the sample, approximately 10% are singletons; the top ten hold approximately 30%. CDR1 LGHNA and CDR2 YSLEER come from the germline V gene. The CDR3 runs 18 residues. The V gene end was trimmed by 1 base and the J gene end by 3 bases; junction bases not matched to a gene: 8. In this sample, this clonotype turned up a few times. Time point meaning: blood at routine non-recurrence follow-up after resection.

This receptor was obtained from a male donor with early-stage non-small cell lung cancer. The V call is TRBV4-3, the J call TRBJ2-2, with TRBD1 matching 10 bases. Sequenced material: PBMCs, taken at follow-up. The CDR3 bases are TGCGCCAGCAGCCAAGGGGACAGGGGAAGTAAGGACACCGGGGAGCTGTTTTTT. Translating gives CASSQGDRGSKDTGELFF.